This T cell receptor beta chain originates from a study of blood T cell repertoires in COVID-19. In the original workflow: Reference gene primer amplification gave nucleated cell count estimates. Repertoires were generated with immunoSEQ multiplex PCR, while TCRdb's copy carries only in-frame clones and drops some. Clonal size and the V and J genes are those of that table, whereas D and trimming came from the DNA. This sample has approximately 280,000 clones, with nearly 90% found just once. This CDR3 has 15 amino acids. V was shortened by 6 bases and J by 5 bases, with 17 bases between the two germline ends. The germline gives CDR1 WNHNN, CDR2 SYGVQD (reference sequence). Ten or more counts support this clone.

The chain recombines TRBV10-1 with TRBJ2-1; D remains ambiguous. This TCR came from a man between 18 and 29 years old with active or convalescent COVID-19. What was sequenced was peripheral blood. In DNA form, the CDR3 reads TGCGCCAGCAGACCCGACTCCCAAGACGACAATGAGCAGTTCTTC. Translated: CASRPDSQDDNEQFF.